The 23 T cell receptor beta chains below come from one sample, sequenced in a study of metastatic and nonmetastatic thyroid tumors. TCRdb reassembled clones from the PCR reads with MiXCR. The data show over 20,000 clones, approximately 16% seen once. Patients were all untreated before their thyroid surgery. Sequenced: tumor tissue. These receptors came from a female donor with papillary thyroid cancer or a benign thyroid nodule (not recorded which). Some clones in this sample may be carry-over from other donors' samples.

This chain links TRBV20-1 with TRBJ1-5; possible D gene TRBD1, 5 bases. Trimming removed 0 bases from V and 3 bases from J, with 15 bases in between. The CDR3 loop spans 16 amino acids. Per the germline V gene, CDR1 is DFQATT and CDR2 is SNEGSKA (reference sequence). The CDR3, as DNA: TGCAGTGCTAGAGATCGCGGGGGTAGTGTCAATCAGCCCCAGCATTTT. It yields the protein CSARDRGGSVNQPQHF.

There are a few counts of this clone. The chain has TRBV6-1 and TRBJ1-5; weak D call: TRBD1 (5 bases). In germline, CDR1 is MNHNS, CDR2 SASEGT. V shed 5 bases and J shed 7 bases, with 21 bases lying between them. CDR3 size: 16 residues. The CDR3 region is CASSSQDTGRGQPQHF. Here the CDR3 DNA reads TGTGCCAGCAGTTCCCAGGACACTGGGCGCGGGCAGCCCCAGCATTTT.

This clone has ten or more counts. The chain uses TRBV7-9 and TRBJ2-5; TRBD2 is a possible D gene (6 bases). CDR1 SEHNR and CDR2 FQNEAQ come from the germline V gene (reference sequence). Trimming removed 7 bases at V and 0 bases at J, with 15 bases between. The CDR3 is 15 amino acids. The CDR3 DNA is TGTGCCAGCACTTTGGAGGGTACTAACCAAGAGACCCAGTACTTC. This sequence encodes CASTLEGTNQETQYF.

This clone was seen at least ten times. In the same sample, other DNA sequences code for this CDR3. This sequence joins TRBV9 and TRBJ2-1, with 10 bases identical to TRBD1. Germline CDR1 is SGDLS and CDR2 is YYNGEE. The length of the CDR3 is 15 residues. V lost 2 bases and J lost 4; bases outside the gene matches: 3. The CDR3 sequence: CASSVRDRGYNEQFF. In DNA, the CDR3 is TGTGCCAGCAGCGTCCGGGACAGGGGATACAATGAGCAGTTCTTC.

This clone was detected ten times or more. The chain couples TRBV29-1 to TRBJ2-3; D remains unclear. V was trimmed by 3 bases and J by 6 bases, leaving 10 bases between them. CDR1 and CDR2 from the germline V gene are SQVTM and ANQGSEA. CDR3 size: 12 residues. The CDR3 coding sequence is TGCAGCGTTGAGGCTTACCTTGATACGCAGTATTTT. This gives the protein CSVEAYLDTQYF.

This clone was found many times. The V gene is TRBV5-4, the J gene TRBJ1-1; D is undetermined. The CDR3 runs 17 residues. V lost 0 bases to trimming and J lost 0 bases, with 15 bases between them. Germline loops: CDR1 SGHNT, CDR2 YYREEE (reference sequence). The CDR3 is CASSLDLGNSMNTEAFF. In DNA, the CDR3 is TGTGCCAGCAGCTTGGACTTGGGGAATTCTATGAACACTGAAGCTTTCTTT.

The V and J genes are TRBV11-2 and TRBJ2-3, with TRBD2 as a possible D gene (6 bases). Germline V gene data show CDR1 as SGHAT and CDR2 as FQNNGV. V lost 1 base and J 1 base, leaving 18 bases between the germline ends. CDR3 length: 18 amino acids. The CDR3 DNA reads TGTGCCAGCAGCTTAGGAGGGATAGCGGCCCCCGGCACAGATACGCAGTATTTT. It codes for CASSLGGIAAPGTDTQYF.

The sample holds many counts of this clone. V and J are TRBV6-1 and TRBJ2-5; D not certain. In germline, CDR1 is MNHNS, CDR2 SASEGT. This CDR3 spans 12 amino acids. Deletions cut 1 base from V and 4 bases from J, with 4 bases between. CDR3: CASSEGGETQYF. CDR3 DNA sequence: TGTGCCAGCAGTGAAGGGGGAGAGACCCAGTACTTC.

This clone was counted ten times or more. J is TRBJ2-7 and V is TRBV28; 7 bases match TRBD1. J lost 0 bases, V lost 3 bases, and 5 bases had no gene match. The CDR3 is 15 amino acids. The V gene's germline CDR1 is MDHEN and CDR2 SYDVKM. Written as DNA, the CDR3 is TGTGCCAGCAGTTTTATCGGGGACAGCTCCTACGAGCAGTACTTC. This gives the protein CASSFIGDSSYEQYF.

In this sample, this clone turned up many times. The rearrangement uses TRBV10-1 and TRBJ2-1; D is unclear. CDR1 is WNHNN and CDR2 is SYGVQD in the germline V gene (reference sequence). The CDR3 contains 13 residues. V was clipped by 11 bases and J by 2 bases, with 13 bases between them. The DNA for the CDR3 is TGCGCCCCACGGACCCCAGCCTACAATGAGCAGTTCTTC. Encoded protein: CAPRTPAYNEQFF.

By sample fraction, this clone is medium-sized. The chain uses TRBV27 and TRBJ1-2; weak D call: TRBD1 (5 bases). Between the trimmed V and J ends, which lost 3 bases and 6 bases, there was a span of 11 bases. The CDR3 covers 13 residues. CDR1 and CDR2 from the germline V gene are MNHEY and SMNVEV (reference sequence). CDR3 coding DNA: TGTGCCAGCAGTTTTCGGGGGGGAAATGGCTACACCTTC. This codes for CASSFRGGNGYTF.

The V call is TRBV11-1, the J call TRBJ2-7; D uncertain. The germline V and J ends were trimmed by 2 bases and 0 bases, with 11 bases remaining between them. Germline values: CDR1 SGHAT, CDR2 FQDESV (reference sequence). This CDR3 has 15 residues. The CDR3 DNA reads TGTGCCAGCAGCTTAAGTACCGGGCTCTCCTACGAGCAGTACTTC. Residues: CASSLSTGLSYEQYF.

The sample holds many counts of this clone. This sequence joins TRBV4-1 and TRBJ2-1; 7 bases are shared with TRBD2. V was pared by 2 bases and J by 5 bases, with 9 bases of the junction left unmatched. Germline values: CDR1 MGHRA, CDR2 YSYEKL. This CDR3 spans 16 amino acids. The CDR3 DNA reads TGCGCCAGCAGCCAAAGGTTGGCTAGCGGAAACAATGAGCAGTTCTTC. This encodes CASSQRLASGNNEQFF.

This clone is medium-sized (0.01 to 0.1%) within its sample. The CDR3 region is CASSLAEGYTF. The CDR3, as DNA: TGTGCCAGCAGCTTAGCGGAAGGCTACACCTTC. This rearrangement joins TRBV7-9 to TRBJ1-2; D unresolved. The CDR3 totals 11 residues. The V and J ends lost 0 bases and 8 bases respectively, with 4 bases between them. Germline assignment: CDR1 SEHNR and CDR2 FQNEAQ (reference sequence).

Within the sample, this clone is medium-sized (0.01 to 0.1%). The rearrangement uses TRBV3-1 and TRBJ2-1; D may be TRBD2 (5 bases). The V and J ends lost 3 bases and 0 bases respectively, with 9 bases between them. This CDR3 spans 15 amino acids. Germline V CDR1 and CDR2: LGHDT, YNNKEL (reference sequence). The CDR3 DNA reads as TGTGCCAGCAGCCAGTCAGACTACTCCTACAATGAGCAGTTCTTC. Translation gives CASSQSDYSYNEQFF.

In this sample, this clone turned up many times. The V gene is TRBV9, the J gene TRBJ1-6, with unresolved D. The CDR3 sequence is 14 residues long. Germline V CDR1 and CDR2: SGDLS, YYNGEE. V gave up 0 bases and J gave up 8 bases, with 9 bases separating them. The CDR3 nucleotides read TGTGCCAGCAGCGTAGTACCGTCTGATTCACCCCTCCACTTT. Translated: CASSVVPSDSPLHF. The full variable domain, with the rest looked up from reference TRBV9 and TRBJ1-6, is DSGVTQTPKHLITATGQRVTLRCSPRSGDLSVYWYQQSLDQGLQFLIQYYNGEERAKGNILERFSAQQFPDLHSELNLSSLELGDSALYFCASSVVPSDSPLHFGNGTRLTVT.

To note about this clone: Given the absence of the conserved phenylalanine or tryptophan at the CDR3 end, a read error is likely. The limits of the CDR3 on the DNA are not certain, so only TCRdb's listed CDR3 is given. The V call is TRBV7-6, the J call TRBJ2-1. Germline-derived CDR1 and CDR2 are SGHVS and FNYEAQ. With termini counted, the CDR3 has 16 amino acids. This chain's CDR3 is CASSFLTGDSYNEQLL.

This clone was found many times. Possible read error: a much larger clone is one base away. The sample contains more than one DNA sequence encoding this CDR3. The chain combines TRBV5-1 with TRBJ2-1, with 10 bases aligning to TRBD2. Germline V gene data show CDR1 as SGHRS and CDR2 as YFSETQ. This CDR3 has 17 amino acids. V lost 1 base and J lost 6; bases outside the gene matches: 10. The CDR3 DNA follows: TGCGCCAGCAGCTTGAGGCTAGCGGGAGCCATGTCCAATGAGCAGTTCTTC. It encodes CASSLRLAGAMSNEQFF.

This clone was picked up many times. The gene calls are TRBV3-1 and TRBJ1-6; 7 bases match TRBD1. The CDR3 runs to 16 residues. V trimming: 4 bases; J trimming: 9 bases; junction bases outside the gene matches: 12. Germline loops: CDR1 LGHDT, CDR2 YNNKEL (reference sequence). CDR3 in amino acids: CASSPPPRQGCSPLHF. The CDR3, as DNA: TGTGCCAGCAGCCCCCCCCCTCGACAGGGATGTTCACCCCTCCACTTT.

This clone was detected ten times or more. The CDR3 DNA reads TGTGCCTGGAGCCGGGCCTACGAGCAGTACTTC. Amino acid sequence: CAWSRAYEQYF. The chain combines TRBV30 with TRBJ2-7; the D is unclear. From germline, CDR1 is GTSNPN and CDR2 SVGIG (reference sequence). Trimming removed 3 bases at V and 2 bases at J, with 5 bases between. This CDR3 has 11 residues.

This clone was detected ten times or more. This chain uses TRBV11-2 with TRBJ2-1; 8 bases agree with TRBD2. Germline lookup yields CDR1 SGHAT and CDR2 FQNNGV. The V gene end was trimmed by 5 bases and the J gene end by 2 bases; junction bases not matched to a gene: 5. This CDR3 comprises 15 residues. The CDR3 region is CASSARGGPYNEQFF. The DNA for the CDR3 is TGTGCCAGCAGCGCTCGGGGGGGCCCCTACAATGAGCAGTTCTTC.

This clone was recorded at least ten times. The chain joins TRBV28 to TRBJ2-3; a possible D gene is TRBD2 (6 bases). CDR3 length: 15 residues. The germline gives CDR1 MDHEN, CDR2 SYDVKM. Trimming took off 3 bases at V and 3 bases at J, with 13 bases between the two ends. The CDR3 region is CASSLPSELTDTQYF. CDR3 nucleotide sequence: TGTGCCAGCAGTTTGCCTAGCGAGTTAACAGATACGCAGTATTTT.

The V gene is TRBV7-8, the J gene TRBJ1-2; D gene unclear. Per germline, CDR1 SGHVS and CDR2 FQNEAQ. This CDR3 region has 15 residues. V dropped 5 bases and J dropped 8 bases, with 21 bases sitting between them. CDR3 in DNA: TGTGCCAGCAGCCTAGGACCGACTCAAAGTGGCGGCTACACCTTC. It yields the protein CASSLGPTQSGGYTF.